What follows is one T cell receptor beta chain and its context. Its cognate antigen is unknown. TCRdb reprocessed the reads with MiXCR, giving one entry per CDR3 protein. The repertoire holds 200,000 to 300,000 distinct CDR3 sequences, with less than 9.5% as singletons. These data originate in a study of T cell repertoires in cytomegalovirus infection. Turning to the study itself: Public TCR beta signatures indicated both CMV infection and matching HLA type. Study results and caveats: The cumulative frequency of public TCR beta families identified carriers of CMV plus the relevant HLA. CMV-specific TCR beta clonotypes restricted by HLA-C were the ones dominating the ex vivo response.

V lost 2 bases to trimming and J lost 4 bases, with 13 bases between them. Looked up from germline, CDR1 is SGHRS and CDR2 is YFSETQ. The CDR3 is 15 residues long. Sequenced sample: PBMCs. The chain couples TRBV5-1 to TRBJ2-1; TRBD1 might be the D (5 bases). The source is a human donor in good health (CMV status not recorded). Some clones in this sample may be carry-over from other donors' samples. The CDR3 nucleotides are TGCGCCAGCAGCTTCAACACAGGTGCTTACAATGAGCAGTTCTTC. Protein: CASSFNTGAYNEQFF.